This TCR beta chain was captured by sequencing in a study of beta chain features in type 1 diabetes. The germline CDR1 and CDR2 sequences are SGDLS and YYNGEE. Between the trimmed V and J ends, which lost 7 bases and 8 bases, there was a span of 31 bases. The CDR3 has 18 residues. Every isolated RNA sample was fully reverse transcribed, so sequencing captured expressed TCRB transcripts. Profiling relied on immunoSEQ multiplex PCR, and the TCRdb table lists in-frame clones only, not all of them. The sample has a few hundred thousand clones; 8.5% to 10% are singletons. The study, taken as a whole, reports: Shortening of TCRB CDR3s, moderate but significant, appeared in all four CD4+ subsets of Type 1 diabetes patients.

Comments on this clone: Its antigen is still unknown.

This chain joins TRBV9 and TRBJ2-1; D perhaps matches TRBD2 (5 bases). This clonotype was obtained from a man aged 25 to 40 with type 1 diabetes. The sample comprised central memory CD4+ T cells from blood. CDR3 coding DNA: TGTGCCAGCGTACTTTCTAAGGAAACTGCGGAGAAACTAGATGAGCAGTTCTTC. Its translation: CASVLSKETAEKLDEQFF.